These 17 T cell receptor beta chains were sequenced from one sample in a study of post-analysis software for immune sequencing data. Study results and caveats: The five TRBV segments detected at higher frequency in patients than in controls included TRBV5-6, TRBV5-1 and TRBV20-1.

Antigens of these TCRs are unknown. Unique molecular identifiers were built into the TCR beta cDNA libraries. TCRdb itself ran the PCR reads through MiXCR, one entry per CDR3 protein. Here the sample spans fewer than 700,000 distinct CDR3 sequences, around 47% being singletons. The sample taken for sequencing was blood. The receptors stem from a girl aged 5 to 17 with multiple sclerosis.

This clonotype came up a few times. The chain carries TRBV5-1 and TRBJ2-3; D call uncertain. CDR3 length: 15 amino acids. CDR1 is SGHRS, CDR2 YFSETQ, per germline. Trimming pared 0 bases from V and 5 bases from J, leaving 13 bases between. CDR3 loop: CASSLDHMALDTQYF. The DNA for the CDR3 is TGCGCCAGCAGCTTGGACCATATGGCGTTAGATACGCAGTATTTT. Full variable domain (missing parts from reference TRBV5-1 and TRBJ2-3): KAGVTQTPRYLIKTRGQQVTLSCSPISGHRSVSWYQQTPGQGLQFLFEYFSETQRNKGNFPGRFSGRQFSNSRSEMNVSTLELGDSALYLCASSLDHMALDTQYFGPGTRLTVL.

This chain connects TRBV7-2 to TRBJ2-1; 9 nucleotides line up with TRBD2. The CDR3 is 13 residues long. J lost 7 bases, V lost 7 bases, and 5 bases had no gene match. Per germline, CDR1 SGHTA and CDR2 FQGNSA. Written as DNA, the CDR3 is TGTGCCAGCACGGGACTAGCAGGAAATGAGCAGTTCTTC. It codes for CASTGLAGNEQFF.

This rearrangement joins TRBV6-2 or TRBV6-3 to TRBJ2-7, with D possibly being TRBD1 (5 bases). The V gene's germline CDR1 is MNHEY and CDR2 SVGEGT. V lost 5 bases to trimming and J lost 4 bases, with 12 bases between them. The CDR3 extends over 13 amino acids. The CDR3 DNA sequence: TGTGCCAGCAGTCCTTCACAGGTATACGAGCAGTACTTC. This sequence encodes CASSPSQVYEQYF.

J is TRBJ2-1 and V is TRBV5-1, with 9 bases matching TRBD1. Germline CDR1 SGHRS, CDR2 YFSETQ. Trimming at V came to 4 bases and at J to 5 bases, leaving 7 bases not matched to a gene. The CDR3 covers 15 residues. CDR3 DNA sequence: TGCGCCAGCAGCCATGGACAGGGGACGAACAATGAGCAGTTCTTC. Its protein is CASSHGQGTNNEQFF.

This clonotype came up a few times. The chain uses TRBV20-1 and TRBJ2-3; 7 nucleotides match TRBD2. The length of the CDR3 is 16 residues. Germline CDR1 is DFQATT and CDR2 is SNEGSKA (reference sequence). The ends lost 6 bases at V and 2 bases at J; junction bases unmatched: 14. CDR3 sequence: CSAPLPLAAYTDTQYF. CDR3 DNA sequence: TGCAGTGCCCCCTTACCTCTAGCGGCGTACACAGATACGCAGTATTTT.

The rearrangement joins TRBV3-1 to TRBJ1-4; a possible D gene is TRBD1 (5 bases). The CDR3 spans 17 residues. The V end was cut by 4 bases, the J end by 7 bases, with 22 bases between. Germline V lookup: CDR1 LGHDT, CDR2 YNNKEL (reference sequence). The CDR3 is CASSPNIRAGRSEKLFF. Here the CDR3 DNA reads TGTGCCAGCAGCCCCAATATCCGGGCAGGGCGGAGTGAAAAACTGTTTTTT. Based on the CDR3 plus reference TRBV3-1 and TRBJ1-4, the full variable domain is DTAVSQTPKYLVTQMGNDKSIKCEQNLGHDTMYWYKQDSKKFLKIMFSYNNKELIINETVPNRFSPKSPDKAHLNLHINSLELGDSAVYFCASSPNIRAGRSEKLFFGSGTQLSVL.

This clonotype was seen ten or more times. This chain connects TRBV27 to TRBJ2-7; 9 positions agree with TRBD1. CDR1 MNHEY and CDR2 SMNVEV come from the germline V gene (reference sequence). V shed 3 bases, J shed 3 bases, and the junction held 3 bases outside the gene matches. The CDR3 contains 14 residues. CDR3: CASSFGTGNYEQYF. DNA of the CDR3: TGTGCCAGCAGTTTCGGGACAGGGAACTACGAGCAGTACTTC.

The table lists this clonotype with a few counts. CDR3 bases: TGCAGTGCTAGAGATCCTAGGACAGGGGGCGACGAGCAGTACTTC. Translating it yields CSARDPRTGGDEQYF. The rearrangement joins TRBV20-1 to TRBJ2-7; TRBD1 matches at 11 bases. In germline, CDR1 is DFQATT, CDR2 SNEGSKA (reference sequence). The CDR3 totals 15 residues. The V and J ends lost 0 bases and 5 bases, in that order; junction bases with no gene match: 6.

The V gene is TRBV12-3 or TRBV12-4, the J gene TRBJ2-5; 14 bases are shared with TRBD2. V gave up 4 bases and J gave up 5 bases; unmatched junction bases: 6. The CDR3 extends over 16 amino acids. CDR3 residues: CASSSGLAGGGETQYF. CDR3 nucleotides: TGTGCCAGCAGTTCCGGACTAGCGGGAGGTGGGGAGACCCAGTACTTC.

V usage is TRBV5-1 and J usage is TRBJ2-7, with 8 bases matching TRBD1. The CDR3 is 14 residues long. Germline assignment: CDR1 SGHRS and CDR2 YFSETQ. V was pared by 1 base and J by 2 bases, with 2 bases of the junction left unmatched. The CDR3 region is CASSLRTGTYEQYF. The CDR3 DNA sequence: TGCGCCAGCAGCTTGCGGACAGGGACCTACGAGCAGTACTTC.

The chain couples TRBV20-1 to TRBJ2-1; TRBD2 agrees at 8 bases. Trimming removed 2 bases from V and 3 bases from J; junction bases left unmatched: 6. Germline-derived CDR1 and CDR2 are DFQATT and SNEGSKA (reference sequence). The CDR3 totals 15 residues. CDR3 sequence reads: CSARYMREDYNEQFF. CDR3 bases: TGCAGTGCTAGATATATGCGGGAGGACTACAATGAGCAGTTCTTC.

J is TRBJ1-5 and V is TRBV12-3 or TRBV12-4; TRBD1 matches at 7 bases. The CDR3 loop spans 13 amino acids. The J segment lost 7 bases and the V segment lost 4 bases, leaving 4 bases of the junction unmatched. CDR3: CASSSLQGQPQHF. CDR3 nucleotide sequence: TGTGCCAGCAGTTCCTTACAGGGGCAGCCCCAGCATTTT.

The table lists this clonotype with many counts. The chain links TRBV20-1 to TRBJ1-1, with a possible D match to TRBD1 (5 bases). The V gene's germline CDR1 is DFQATT and CDR2 SNEGSKA (reference sequence). The germline V and J ends were trimmed by 0 bases and 3 bases, with 11 bases remaining between them. This CDR3 region has 14 residues. CDR3 residues: CSARDLGAHTEAFF. CDR3 sequence (DNA): TGCAGTGCTAGAGATCTCGGGGCCCACACTGAAGCTTTCTTT.

This clonotype appeared a few times. V and J are TRBV5-1 and TRBJ2-3; 7 positions agree with TRBD2. This CDR3 contains 16 residues. V lost 0 bases to trimming and J lost 5 bases; unmatched junction nucleotides: 9. Germline V gives CDR1 SGHRS, CDR2 YFSETQ. CDR3 protein: CASSLEGTTNIDTQYF. The CDR3 DNA is TGCGCCAGCAGCTTGGAAGGGACTACTAATATAGATACGCAGTATTTT. The variable domain in full, with the rest retrieved from reference TRBV5-1 and TRBJ2-3, is KAGVTQTPRYLIKTRGQQVTLSCSPISGHRSVSWYQQTPGQGLQFLFEYFSETQRNKGNFPGRFSGRQFSNSRSEMNVSTLELGDSALYLCASSLEGTTNIDTQYFGPGTRLTVL.

The chain recombines TRBV2 with TRBJ2-5; 13 positions agree with TRBD2. The V segment lost 4 bases and the J segment 0 bases; nucleotides outside the gene matches: 2. Germline V gene lookup returns CDR1 SNHLY and CDR2 FYNNEI. The CDR3 runs to 16 residues. CDR3 nucleotides: TGTGCCAGCAGTGGACTAGCGGGGGGCTACCAAGAGACCCAGTACTTC. It yields the protein CASSGLAGGYQETQYF.

This chain links TRBV6-1 with TRBJ2-7; D unresolved. CDR1 and CDR2 (germline): MNHNS, SASEGT. Trimming cost V 0 bases and J 5 bases, with 17 bases left between them. The CDR3 is 16 residues long. CDR3 nucleotides: TGTGCCAGCAGTGAAGCGCTTGGGCCTAATACCCACGAGCAGTACTTC. Protein product: CASSEALGPNTHEQYF.

This clonotype was found a few times. The rearrangement joins TRBV4-1 to TRBJ2-1; 10 nucleotides agree with TRBD2. This CDR3 is 18 amino acids long. Germline CDR1 MGHRA, CDR2 YSYEKL. V was clipped by 2 bases and J by 9 bases; unmatched bases: 16. The chain's CDR3 is CASSQPIQAGGYHSEQFF. The CDR3 nucleotides are TGCGCCAGCAGCCAACCTATTCAAGCGGGAGGGTACCACAGTGAGCAGTTCTTC.